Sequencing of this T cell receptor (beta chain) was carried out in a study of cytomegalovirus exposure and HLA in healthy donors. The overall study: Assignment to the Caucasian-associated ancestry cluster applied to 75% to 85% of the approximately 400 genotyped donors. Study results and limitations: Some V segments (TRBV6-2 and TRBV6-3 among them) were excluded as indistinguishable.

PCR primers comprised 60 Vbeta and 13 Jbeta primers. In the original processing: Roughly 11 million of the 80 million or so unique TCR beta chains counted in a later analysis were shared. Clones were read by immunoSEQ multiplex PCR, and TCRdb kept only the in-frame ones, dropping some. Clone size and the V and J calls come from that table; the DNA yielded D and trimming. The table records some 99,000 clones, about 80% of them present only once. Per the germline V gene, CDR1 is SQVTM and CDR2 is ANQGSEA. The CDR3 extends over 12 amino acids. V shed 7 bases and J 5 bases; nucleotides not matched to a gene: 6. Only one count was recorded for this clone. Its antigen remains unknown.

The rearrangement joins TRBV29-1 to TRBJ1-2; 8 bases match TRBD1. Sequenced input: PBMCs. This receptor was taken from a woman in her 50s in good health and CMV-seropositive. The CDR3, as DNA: TGCAGCGGAACCGGGACAGGATATGGCTACACCTTC. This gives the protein CSGTGTGYGYTF.